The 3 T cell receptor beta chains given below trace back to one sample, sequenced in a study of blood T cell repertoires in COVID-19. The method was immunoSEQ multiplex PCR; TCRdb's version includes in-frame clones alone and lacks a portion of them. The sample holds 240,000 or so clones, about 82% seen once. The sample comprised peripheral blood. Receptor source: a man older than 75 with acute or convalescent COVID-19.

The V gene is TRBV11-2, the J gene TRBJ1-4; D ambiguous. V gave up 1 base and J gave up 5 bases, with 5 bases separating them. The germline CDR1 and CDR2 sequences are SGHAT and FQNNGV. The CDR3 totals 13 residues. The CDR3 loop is CASSLGENEKLFF. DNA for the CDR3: TGTGCCAGCAGCTTAGGAGAAAATGAAAAACTGTTTTTT.

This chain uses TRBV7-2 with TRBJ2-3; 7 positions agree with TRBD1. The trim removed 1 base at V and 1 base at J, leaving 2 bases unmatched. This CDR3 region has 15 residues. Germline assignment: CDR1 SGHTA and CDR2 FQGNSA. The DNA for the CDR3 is TGTGCCAGCAGCTTAGTCCAGGGGGGCACAGATACGCAGTATTTT. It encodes CASSLVQGGTDTQYF.

The chain's CDR3 is CASSRLAGGSNEQFF. The DNA of the CDR3 is TGCGCCAGCAGTCGACTAGCGGGAGGGAGCAATGAGCAGTTCTTC. The chain links TRBV5-1 to TRBJ2-1; TRBD2 matches 14 bases. Trimming took 5 bases from V and 6 from J; bases not matched to a gene: 4. Germline V gives CDR1 SGHRS, CDR2 YFSETQ. This CDR3 contains 15 residues. Combining the CDR3 with reference TRBV5-1 and TRBJ2-1 gives the whole variable domain KAGVTQTPRYLIKTRGQQVTLSCSPISGHRSVSWYQQTPGQGLQFLFEYFSETQRNKGNFPGRFSGRQFSNSRSEMNVSTLELGDSALYLCASSRLAGGSNEQFFGPGTRLTVL.